These 12 T cell receptor beta chains were all obtained from the same sample, sequenced in a study of blood T cell repertoires in COVID-19. Produced via immunoSEQ multiplex PCR; TCRdb's table is partial and in-frame only. The sample carries over 200,000 clones, approximately 84% recorded once. The sample comprised PBMCs or T cells enriched from blood (not recorded which). These TCRs come from a man between 35 and 55 years old who had recovered from COVID-19.

The DNA of the CDR3 is TGCAGTGCTAGGGCGGGGGAGGAGTACTTC. Translation: CSARAGEEYF. The genes are TRBV20-1 and TRBJ2-7; 7 bases agree with TRBD2. V shed 3 bases and J 11 bases; nucleotides not matched to a gene: 4. This CDR3 has 10 residues. CDR1 is DFQATT, CDR2 SNEGSKA, per germline (reference sequence).

The gene calls are TRBV7-6 and TRBJ2-1; 7 bases fit TRBD2. The ends lost 2 bases at V and 7 bases at J; junction bases unmatched: 11. This CDR3 contains 16 residues. CDR1 and CDR2 (germline): SGHVS, FNYEAQ. The CDR3 loop is CASSLRSGGGSNEQFF. The CDR3 DNA is TGTGCCAGCAGCTTAAGGTCTGGCGGGGGTAGTAATGAGCAGTTCTTC.

The chain uses TRBV20-1 and TRBJ2-3; D unresolved. V was shortened by 3 bases and J by 5 bases, with 9 bases between the two germline ends. The germline gives CDR1 DFQATT, CDR2 SNEGSKA (reference sequence). The CDR3 is made up of 12 amino acids. The CDR3 spells CSASPARDTQYF. The CDR3 bases are TGCAGTGCTAGTCCCGCCAGAGATACGCAGTATTTT.

The chain couples TRBV9 to TRBJ1-3, with D possibly TRBD1 on 6 matching bases. This CDR3 has 16 residues. With 0 bases removed from V and 3 bases from J, the gap between germline ends came to 13 bases. The V gene's germline CDR1 is SGDLS and CDR2 YYNGEE. The DNA of the CDR3 is TGTGCCAGCAGCGTAGTCAATCGAGGGGGTGGAAACACCATATATTTT. Encoded protein: CASSVVNRGGGNTIYF.

V gene TRBV5-5 combines with J gene TRBJ1-1; TRBD1 might be the D (5 bases). V was trimmed by 2 bases and J by 4 bases, leaving 12 bases between them. The CDR3 spans 14 residues. CDR1 is SGHKS and CDR2 is YYEKEE in the germline V gene (reference sequence). CDR3 in amino acids: CASSFYQGSTEAFF. The CDR3 DNA sequence: TGTGCCAGCAGCTTTTACCAGGGCTCCACTGAAGCTTTCTTT.

The chain couples TRBV28 to TRBJ1-2, with D possibly matching TRBD1 (6 bases). The CDR3 is 14 amino acids. The V and J ends lost 3 bases and 4 bases respectively, with 12 bases between them. Germline loops: CDR1 MDHEN, CDR2 SYDVKM. The CDR3: CASSFGGPGYGYTF. Written as DNA, the CDR3 is TGTGCCAGCAGTTTCGGGGGGCCGGGCTATGGCTACACCTTC.

The chain is built from TRBV19 and TRBJ1-5; D possibly corresponds to TRBD1 (5 bases). The germline gives CDR1 LNHDA, CDR2 SQIVND (reference sequence). V gave up 5 bases and J gave up 7 bases, with 21 bases separating them. The CDR3 is made up of 16 amino acids. Here the CDR3 reads CASSVPGAGTGQPQHF. DNA for the CDR3: TGTGCCAGTAGTGTCCCCGGGGCAGGGACTGGCCAGCCCCAGCATTTT.

This chain links TRBV18 with TRBJ2-7, with 8 bases lining up with TRBD1. Per germline, CDR1 KGHSH and CDR2 LQKENI. This CDR3 has 14 residues. V lost 10 bases and J lost 2; bases outside the gene matches: 10. CDR3 region: CATKGDRTAYEQYF. In DNA, the CDR3 is TGTGCCACCAAGGGGGACAGGACAGCCTACGAGCAGTACTTC.

The chain employs TRBV27 and TRBJ1-5; 10 bases map to TRBD1. Germline lookup yields CDR1 MNHEY and CDR2 SMNVEV (reference sequence). V gave up 4 bases and J gave up 0 bases; unmatched junction bases: 3. This CDR3 region has 16 residues. CDR3 DNA sequence: TGTGCCAGCAGTTCGGACAGGGGGGATAGCAATCAGCCCCAGCATTTT. Its translation is CASSSDRGDSNQPQHF.

The V gene is TRBV7-8, the J gene TRBJ1-3; no firm D call. This CDR3 is built from 15 residues. The ends were cut back, 5 bases at V and 0 bases at J, with 11 bases in the middle. Germline V gives CDR1 SGHVS, CDR2 FQNEAQ. The CDR3 reads CASSPPDYSGNTIYF. CDR3 in DNA: TGTGCCAGCAGCCCACCGGACTACTCTGGAAACACCATATATTTT. The full variable domain, its missing parts supplied by reference TRBV7-8 and TRBJ1-3, is GAGVSQSPRYKVAKRGQDVALRCDPISGHVSLFWYQQALGQGPEFLTYFQNEAQLDKSGLPSDRFFAERPEGSVSTLKIQRTQQEDSAVYLCASSPPDYSGNTIYFGEGSWLTVV.

This chain connects TRBV7-9 to TRBJ1-4; a possible D gene is TRBD1 (5 bases). Germline CDR1 reads SEHNR; CDR2 reads FQNEAQ (reference sequence). The CDR3 has 11 residues. V gave up 6 bases and J gave up 10 bases, with 9 bases separating them. Here the CDR3 reads CASSGGGKLFF. CDR3 bases: TGTGCCAGCAGTGGCGGGGGAAAACTGTTTTTT.

As for this clone: Other DNA variants within this sample encode the same CDR3. The J gene is TRBJ1-1, the V gene TRBV18, with D unresolved. The CDR3 length is 12 residues. Germline CDR1 reads KGHSH; CDR2 reads LQKENI. V gave up 2 bases and J gave up 8 bases, with 9 bases separating them. The CDR3 DNA follows: TGTGCCAGCTCACCAGGGCGGGAAGAAGCTTTCTTT. Residues: CASSPGREEAFF.